This entry lists 26 T cell receptor beta chains sequenced from one sample in a study of cytomegalovirus exposure and HLA in healthy donors. Primers for the PCR totalled 60 Vbeta and 13 Jbeta. The table came from immunoSEQ multiplex PCR; TCRdb's copy has only in-frame clones and leaves some out. Found here are about 180,000 clones, 75% of them singletons; the top ten hold roughly 3%. The sequencing input was PBMCs. Receptor source: a male donor in good health and CMV-seronegative.

V and J are TRBV30 and TRBJ1-2; TRBD1 aligns across 8 bases. This CDR3 is 14 amino acids long. V shed 1 base, J shed 8 bases, and the junction held 9 bases outside the gene matches. Germline CDR1 GTSNPN, CDR2 SVGIG (reference sequence). The CDR3 bases are TGTGCCTGGAGTGCCAAGGACAGGGCGAGGGGCTACACCTTC. This encodes CAWSAKDRARGYTF.

On this clone: This same CDR3 is encoded by further DNA sequences in the sample. The chain links TRBV30 to TRBJ1-3, with D tentatively TRBD1 (6 bases). With 3 bases removed from V and 3 bases from J, the gap between germline ends came to 9 bases. The CDR3 loop spans 13 amino acids. The germline V gene has CDR1 GTSNPN and CDR2 SVGIG (reference sequence). CDR3 nucleotide sequence: TGTGCCTGGAGCCCGACAGGTGGAAACACCATATATTTT. This gives the protein CAWSPTGGNTIYF.

The chain employs TRBV30 and TRBJ2-1; possibly TRBD2 for D (5 bases). CDR1 GTSNPN and CDR2 SVGIG come from the germline V gene (reference sequence). V was clipped by 0 bases and J by 3 bases, with 12 bases between them. This CDR3 region has 15 residues. The CDR3 DNA reads TGTGCCTGGAGTGTCGACGGGAACTACTACAATGAGCAGTTCTTC. Its protein is CAWSVDGNYYNEQFF. Supplemented by reference TRBV30 and TRBJ2-1, the full variable domain reads SQTIHQWPATLVQPVGSPLSLECTVEGTSNPNLYWYRQAAGRGLQLLFYSVGIGQISSEVPQNLSASRPQDRQFILSSKKLLLSDSGFYLCAWSVDGNYYNEQFFGPGTRLTVL.

V is TRBV30 and J is TRBJ2-3, with TRBD2 matching over 12 bases. V was clipped by 0 bases and J by 1 base; unmatched bases: 8. The CDR3 is made up of 18 amino acids. CDR1 and CDR2 (germline): GTSNPN, SVGIG (reference sequence). The CDR3 loop is CAWSVVASGRGGTDTQYF. The CDR3 DNA reads TGTGCCTGGAGTGTAGTAGCTAGCGGGAGGGGGGGCACAGATACGCAGTATTTT.

This clone was seen only a few times. V and J are TRBV7-2 and TRBJ2-3; 10 nucleotides match TRBD2. Germline trimming cut 6 bases from V and 5 bases from J; bases unmatched to any gene: 8. The CDR3 consists of 15 residues. Germline CDR1 and CDR2: SGHTA and FQGNSA. CDR3 bases: TGTGCCAGCAGACTTAGCGGGGGGTCCAGAGATACGCAGTATTTT. Residues: CASRLSGGSRDTQYF.

This clone was counted only a few times. The J gene is TRBJ2-5, the V gene TRBV30; 12 bases fit TRBD2. Germline V CDR1 and CDR2: GTSNPN, SVGIG (reference sequence). The ends lost 1 base at V and 2 bases at J; junction bases unmatched: 5. The CDR3 covers 16 residues. CDR3 protein: CAWSGLAGGPQETQYF. The CDR3 DNA sequence: TGTGCCTGGAGTGGGCTAGCGGGAGGGCCTCAAGAGACCCAGTACTTC.

This clone was recorded only once. This chain links TRBV7-2 with TRBJ2-5, with D hard to call. The CDR3 runs 15 residues. Trimming stripped 0 bases from V and 5 bases from J, with 13 bases between. Germline V CDR1 and CDR2: SGHTA, FQGNSA. Written as DNA, the CDR3 is TGTGCCAGCAGCTTAGCGCCGACGGGTACTGAGACCCAGTACTTC. It codes for CASSLAPTGTETQYF.

This clone was detected once. The rearrangement joins TRBV7-2 to TRBJ2-3, with 7 bases identical to TRBD1. The V gene end was trimmed by 3 bases and the J gene end by 2 bases; junction bases not matched to a gene: 5. The CDR3 sequence is 15 residues long. The germline gives CDR1 SGHTA, CDR2 FQGNSA. DNA for the CDR3: TGTGCCAGCAGCTTTCGGGACAGTACCACAGATACGCAGTATTTT. It is translated as CASSFRDSTTDTQYF.

The chain has TRBV9 and TRBJ1-3, with D perhaps TRBD1 (6 bases). This CDR3 contains 16 residues. The germline V gene encodes CDR1 SGDLS and CDR2 YYNGEE. Trimming shortened V by 2 bases and J by 8 bases, and 20 bases separated the two germline ends. The CDR3 is CASSVGQLTSGDTIYF. In DNA, the CDR3 is TGTGCCAGCAGCGTCGGACAGCTCACCAGCGGGGACACCATATATTTT.

The CDR3 nucleotides read TGTGCCAGCAGCCGGGTTCCCTATAATTCACCCCTCCACTTT. This translates into CASSRVPYNSPLHF. This rearrangement joins TRBV28 to TRBJ1-6; D call uncertain. The germline V gene encodes CDR1 MDHEN and CDR2 SYDVKM. The CDR3 is 14 amino acids. V was cut by 6 bases and J by 2 bases, with 8 bases left in between.

The V call is TRBV6-5, the J call TRBJ2-7, with 15 bases matching TRBD2. The CDR3 loop spans 15 amino acids. The V and J ends lost 5 bases and 7 bases, in that order; junction bases with no gene match: 6. Germline lookup yields CDR1 MNHEY and CDR2 SVGAGI. The CDR3 nucleotides read TGTGCCAGCAGTCATGGACTAGCGGGAGGGAAAGAGCAGTACTTC. Amino acids: CASSHGLAGGKEQYF.

As regards this clone: A junction end diverges from the germline sequence, so it may reflect a read error. The chain uses TRBV7-9 and TRBJ1-5; 8 nucleotides match TRBD1. The germline CDR1 and CDR2 sequences are SEHNR and FQNEAQ (reference sequence). The CDR3 consists of 14 residues. CDR3 sequence (DNA): TGTTCCAGCAGCCCAGGGGGCGGGGCTCAGCCCCAGCATTTT. This sequence encodes CSSSPGGGAQPQHF.

In this sample, this clone turned up a few times. The V gene is TRBV4-3, the J gene TRBJ1-6, with D unresolved. Trimming removed 4 bases from V and 7 bases from J, with 11 bases in between. The CDR3 has 14 residues. Germline V gene sequence: CDR1 LGHNA, CDR2 YSLEER. The CDR3 nucleotides read TGCGCCAGCAGCCCCCGGTTTGAAAATTCACCCCTCCACTTT. Translated: CASSPRFENSPLHF.

The gene calls are TRBV10-3 and TRBJ1-1; perhaps TRBD1 as D (5 bases). Germline lookup yields CDR1 ENHRY and CDR2 SYGVKD. The CDR3 covers 14 residues. V shed 4 bases and J shed 1 base, with 10 bases lying between them. In nucleotides, the CDR3 is TGTGCCATCAGTGGGGGACTGACGAACACTGAAGCTTTCTTT. As protein: CAISGGLTNTEAFF.

The rearrangement links TRBV16 to TRBJ1-2; D gene uncertain. CDR1 KGHSY and CDR2 FQNENV come from the germline V gene. This CDR3 contains 14 residues. The V gene lost 0 bases and the J gene lost 5 bases, with 10 bases spanning the gap. CDR3 nucleotide sequence: TGTGCCAGCAGCCAATCTTGGGGAGAATATGGCTACACCTTC. It yields the protein CASSQSWGEYGYTF.

This clone was detected once. V usage is TRBV9 and J usage is TRBJ1-2, with 9 positions matching TRBD1. Germline-derived CDR1 and CDR2 are SGDLS and YYNGEE. With V trimmed by 4 bases and J by 8 bases, 9 bases remained unmatched. There are 14 residues in the CDR3. DNA for the CDR3: TGTGCCAGCAGCCCCCGGGACAGGGTTGCCGGCTACACCTTC. This translates into CASSPRDRVAGYTF. Together with reference TRBV9 and TRBJ1-2, the CDR3 gives the full variable domain: DSGVTQTPKHLITATGQRVTLRCSPRSGDLSVYWYQQSLDQGLQFLIQYYNGEERAKGNILERFSAQQFPDLHSELNLSSLELGDSALYFCASSPRDRVAGYTFGSGTRLTVV.

This clone has just a few counts. This sample includes further DNA sequences coding for the same CDR3. The gene calls are TRBV6-5 and TRBJ1-1, with a tentative D call TRBD1 (5 bases). Germline V gene lookup returns CDR1 MNHEY and CDR2 SVGAGI. The CDR3 extends over 13 amino acids. Trimming shortened V by 4 bases and J by 1 base, and 7 bases separated the two germline ends. CDR3 in DNA: TGTGCCAGCAGTTTGACAGAGAACACTGAAGCTTTCTTT. It yields the protein CASSLTENTEAFF.

The J gene is TRBJ1-1, the V gene TRBV13; TRBD1 aligns across 8 bases. The CDR3 loop spans 13 amino acids. With V trimmed by 3 bases and J by 10 bases, 7 bases remained unmatched. CDR1 and CDR2 (germline): PRHDT, FYEKMQ (reference sequence). The CDR3 reads CASSFGQGRRAFF. In DNA form, the CDR3 reads TGTGCCAGCAGCTTTGGACAGGGACGAAGAGCTTTCTTT.

This clone was detected only a few times. This chain joins TRBV6-5 and TRBJ1-1, with TRBD1 matching over 8 bases. The CDR3 extends over 15 amino acids. Germline CDR1 and CDR2: MNHEY and SVGAGI. V lost 0 bases and J lost 4; bases outside the gene matches: 4. CDR3 coding DNA: TGTGCCAGCAGTTACTCGGGACAGGTGGGCACTGAAGCTTTCTTT. Translation gives CASSYSGQVGTEAFF.

The rearrangement joins TRBV15 to TRBJ2-3; TRBD2 agrees at 9 bases. With 7 bases clipped from V and 2 bases from J, the junction kept 10 bases outside the gene matches. The germline V gene encodes CDR1 LNHNV and CDR2 YYDKDF (reference sequence). The CDR3 totals 16 residues. The CDR3 spells CATTKRLAGTTDTQYF. CDR3 nucleotides: TGTGCCACCACCAAGAGGCTAGCGGGAACCACAGATACGCAGTATTTT.

The chain recombines TRBV28 with TRBJ2-1, with 10 positions matching TRBD2. The CDR3 loop spans 15 amino acids. Germline V gene data show CDR1 as MDHEN and CDR2 as SYDVKM. V shed 3 bases, J shed 6 bases, and the junction held 5 bases outside the gene matches. CDR3 bases: TGTGCCAGCAGTTTGCCCAGCGGGAGGGTCAATGAGCAGTTCTTC. It is translated as CASSLPSGRVNEQFF.

The V and J genes are TRBV5-4 and TRBJ1-5, with unresolved D. The ends were cut back, 0 bases at V and 1 base at J, with 8 bases in the middle. The CDR3 loop spans 15 amino acids. Looked up from germline, CDR1 is SGHNT and CDR2 is YYREEE (reference sequence). The CDR3 loop reads CASSLDRRSNQPQHF. CDR3 nucleotide sequence: TGTGCCAGCAGCTTGGACAGACGAAGCAATCAGCCCCAGCATTTT.

CDR3 protein: CASSPTGDQPQHF. CDR3 DNA: TGTGCCAGCAGTCCGACAGGGGATCAGCCCCAGCATTTT. This sequence joins TRBV6-1 and TRBJ1-5, with 8 bases matching TRBD1. J lost 5 bases, V lost 5 bases, and 2 bases had no gene match. CDR1 and CDR2 from the germline V gene are MNHNS and SASEGT. The CDR3 covers 13 residues.

The chain couples TRBV28 to TRBJ2-1; 10 nucleotides line up with TRBD2. The J segment lost 9 bases and the V segment lost 2 bases, leaving 4 bases of the junction unmatched. CDR1 is MDHEN, CDR2 SYDVKM, per germline. This CDR3 spans 14 amino acids. The CDR3 coding sequence is TGTGCCAGCAGTTTAAGTATAGCGGGAGGTGAGCAGTTCTTC. Translation gives CASSLSIAGGEQFF.

CDR3 in DNA: TGTGCCAGCAATTCCGGAGAAGGGGGTTCACCCCTCCACTTT. Its protein is CASNSGEGGSPLHF. The rearrangement joins TRBV6-5 to TRBJ1-6; D might be TRBD1 (6 bases). The CDR3 is 14 amino acids. CDR1 and CDR2 (germline): MNHEY, SVGAGI. The V end was cut by 7 bases, the J end by 9 bases, with 16 bases between.

This chain uses TRBV7-2 with TRBJ2-1; TRBD2 aligns across 8 bases. V lost 1 base to trimming and J lost 7 bases; unmatched junction nucleotides: 3. Germline assignment: CDR1 SGHTA and CDR2 FQGNSA. CDR3 size: 14 residues. CDR3 nucleotide sequence: TGTGCCAGCAGCTTAGGAACTAGCGGTAATGAGCAGTTCTTC. Amino acid sequence: CASSLGTSGNEQFF. The whole variable domain, filled in from reference TRBV7-2 and TRBJ2-1, reads GAGVSQSPSNKVTEKGKDVELRCDPISGHTALYWYRQSLGQGLEFLIYFQGNSAPDKSGLPSDRFSAERTGGSVSTLTIQRTQQEDSAVYLCASSLGTSGNEQFFGPGTRLTVL.